Given below is one TCR beta chain in context. The data were taken from a study of blood T cell repertoires in COVID-19. Background on the study: Samples taken during acute and convalescent COVID-19 were collected in the United States, Italy and Spain. Sources were T cells, B-cell-depleted T cells, or PBMCs; the material itself was cDNA or gDNA.

Profiled with immunoSEQ multiplex PCR; TCRdb holds only in-frame clones, not every one. The sample contains about 200,000 clones, about 85% of which appear only once. The CDR3 is 19 amino acids. CDR1 and CDR2 (germline): SGDLS, YYNGEE. The V and J ends lost 0 bases and 4 bases, in that order; junction bases with no gene match: 12. The sequence was collected from a human donor in a cohort sampled during active COVID-19. Source material: peripheral blood. The rearrangement joins TRBV9 to TRBJ2-2; 10 bases match TRBD2. CDR3 DNA: TGTGCCAGCAGCGTAGTAGGTAGCGGGGGGCCGAGGGGCACCGGGGAGCTGTTTTTT. Protein sequence: CASSVVGSGGPRGTGELFF.